This TCR beta chain was identified in a study of cytomegalovirus exposure and HLA in healthy donors. Overall study results and limits: Analysis was performed later, and it showed HLA-associated TCR beta chains to be more clonally expanded than equally common others.

A multiplex PCR was run with 60 Vbeta primers and 13 Jbeta primers. The method was immunoSEQ multiplex PCR; TCRdb's version includes in-frame clones alone and lacks a portion of them. The table has fewer than 200,000 clones, around 69% seen once. On this clone itself: Antigen unknown.

Donors counted as nominally healthy when sampled, yet unrecorded immune exposures were likely. This CDR3 spans 15 amino acids. V lost 7 bases to trimming and J lost 0 bases, with 12 bases between them. CDR1 and CDR2 from the germline V gene are LNHDA and SQIVND (reference sequence). The gene calls are TRBV19 and TRBJ2-2; no firm D call. Material: PBMCs. This TCR was sampled from a man between 60 and 75 years old in good health and CMV-seronegative. CDR3 coding DNA: TGTGCCAGTACCCCACAGCAAACGAACACCGGGGAGCTGTTTTTT. This sequence encodes CASTPQQTNTGELFF. Combining the CDR3 with reference TRBV19 and TRBJ2-2 gives the whole variable domain DGGITQSPKYLFRKEGQNVTLSCEQNLNHDAMYWYRQDPGQGLRLIYYSQIVNDFQKGDIAEGYSVSREKKESFPLTVTSAQKNPTAFYLCASTPQQTNTGELFFGEGSRLTVL.